What follows are 30 T cell receptor beta chains derived from one specimen sequenced in a study of shared clonotypes between healthy human individuals. Repertoires were generated with immunoSEQ multiplex PCR, while TCRdb's copy carries only in-frame clones and drops some. The table records 1,500,000 or so clones, roughly 96% of them present only once. Sequenced material: naive CD4+ T cells sorted from blood. The sample's subset: CD45RA+ positively selected. The receptor source for this set is a man younger than 45 in good health.

To note about this clone: This sample includes further DNA sequences coding for the same CDR3. The chain has TRBV28 and TRBJ1-2; perhaps TRBD1 as D (6 bases). Trimming removed 3 bases from V and 4 bases from J, with 9 bases in between. CDR3 size: 13 residues. CDR1 is MDHEN and CDR2 is SYDVKM in the germline V gene. CDR3 DNA: TGTGCCAGCAGTTTGGACAGAGGCTATGGCTACACCTTC. This sequence encodes CASSLDRGYGYTF.

This clone was seen just once. The gene calls are TRBV7-9 and TRBJ1-3; 7 nucleotides align to TRBD1. Looked up from germline, CDR1 is SEHNR and CDR2 is FQNEAQ (reference sequence). The CDR3 is 15 residues long. Unmatched junction bases numbered 5, after V lost 2 bases and J lost 4 bases. Here the CDR3 DNA reads TGTGCCAGCAGCTTAAAGGGGGCGCCCGGAAACACCATATATTTT. Amino acid sequence: CASSLKGAPGNTIYF.

A word on this clone: One end of the junction is discordant with germline, which a read error may explain. The genes are TRBV7-7 and TRBJ2-3; D uncertain. Germline loops: CDR1 SSHAT, CDR2 FNYEAQ (reference sequence). The CDR3 runs to 14 residues. CDR3 coding DNA: TGTGCTAGCAGCTTTCTGGGTTTTACAGATACGCAGTATTTT. It encodes CASSFLGFTDTQYF.

The chain combines TRBV5-8 with TRBJ1-1; TRBD1 might be the D (5 bases). Germline values: CDR1 SGHTS, CDR2 YDEGEE. Deletions cut 5 bases from V and 0 bases from J, with 14 bases between. The CDR3 runs 15 residues. The DNA of the CDR3 is TGTGCCAGCAGTATAATTCAGGGAATGAACACTGAAGCTTTCTTT. Its translation: CASSIIQGMNTEAFF.

The V gene is TRBV7-8, the J gene TRBJ2-1; 8 bases line up with TRBD2. The trim removed 5 bases at V and 10 bases at J, leaving 4 bases unmatched. Germline-derived CDR1 and CDR2 are SGHVS and FQNEAQ. The CDR3 contains 12 residues. In DNA, the CDR3 is TGTGCCAGCAGCCCCCGACTAGCGGAGCAGTTCTTC. Its translation: CASSPRLAEQFF.

This chain connects TRBV5-1 to TRBJ2-2; D ambiguous. Trimming took off 0 bases at V and 4 bases at J, with 10 bases between the two ends. In germline, CDR1 is SGHRS, CDR2 YFSETQ. The CDR3 is made up of 15 amino acids. CDR3 nucleotides: TGCGCCAGCAGCTTGGATCCAGCGACCACCGGGGAGCTGTTTTTT. This codes for CASSLDPATTGELFF. Full variable domain (missing parts from reference TRBV5-1 and TRBJ2-2): KAGVTQTPRYLIKTRGQQVTLSCSPISGHRSVSWYQQTPGQGLQFLFEYFSETQRNKGNFPGRFSGRQFSNSRSEMNVSTLELGDSALYLCASSLDPATTGELFFGEGSRLTVL.

The chain has TRBV10-2 and TRBJ2-5, with 9 bases lining up with TRBD1. The DNA end lines up better with TRBJ2-7; the J call may be wrong. CDR1 is WSHSY, CDR2 SAAADI, per germline. This CDR3 is built from 16 residues. The CDR3 coding sequence is TGCGCCAGCAGGCCAACAGGGGGCGGAGGCTCCTACGAGCAGTACTTC. This gives the protein CASRPTGGGGSYEQYF.

This clone was seen only once. J is TRBJ1-4 and V is TRBV5-8; 8 bases line up with TRBD1. The CDR3 consists of 14 residues. J lost 8 bases, V lost 2 bases, and 5 bases had no gene match. Germline CDR1 reads SGHTS; CDR2 reads YDEGEE. The CDR3 spells CASSFGTGREKLFF. The CDR3 nucleotides read TGTGCCAGCAGCTTCGGGACAGGAAGGGAAAAACTGTTTTTT.

This clone was seen just once. The chain recombines TRBV11-3 with TRBJ2-7, with a tentative D call TRBD2 (5 bases). This CDR3 contains 15 residues. CDR1 is SGHNT, CDR2 YENEEA, per germline. The ends were cut back, 1 base at V and 7 bases at J, with 17 bases in the middle. CDR3 nucleotides: TGTGCCAGCAGCTTAGGAGCGGAGTTCCCATGGGAGCAGTACTTC. The encoded protein is CASSLGAEFPWEQYF.

This clone was counted once. The chain links TRBV29-1 to TRBJ2-5; D remains ambiguous. Germline V gives CDR1 SQVTM, CDR2 ANQGSEA. Deletions cut 4 bases from V and 4 bases from J, with 4 bases between. CDR3 length: 10 amino acids. The CDR3 region is CSVGSETQYF. The DNA for the CDR3 is TGCAGCGTTGGTTCAGAGACCCAGTACTTC.

The chain couples TRBV15 to TRBJ2-7; D remains ambiguous. The CDR3 runs to 12 residues. The V gene lost 0 bases and the J gene lost 7 bases, with 7 bases spanning the gap. From germline, CDR1 is LNHNV and CDR2 YYDKDF (reference sequence). Written as DNA, the CDR3 is TGTGCCACCAGCAGAGATAACCGGGAGCAGTACTTC. This encodes CATSRDNREQYF.

The J gene is TRBJ2-3, the V gene TRBV11-2, with D possibly TRBD2 on 5 matching bases. Germline V gene lookup returns CDR1 SGHAT and CDR2 FQNNGV. Trimming took 2 bases from V and 0 from J, leaving 9 bases between them. The CDR3 has 15 residues. The CDR3 reads CASSLFGVSTDTQYF. The DNA for the CDR3 is TGTGCCAGCAGCTTATTCGGGGTTAGCACAGATACGCAGTATTTT.

The V and J genes are TRBV18 and TRBJ2-5; D is uncertain. Trimming pared 3 bases from V and 4 bases from J, leaving 6 bases between. The germline V gene encodes CDR1 KGHSH and CDR2 LQKENI. This CDR3 comprises 12 residues. CDR3 region: CASSPIRETQYF. The CDR3 DNA reads TGTGCCAGCTCACCTATACGAGAGACCCAGTACTTC.

This rearrangement joins TRBV18 to TRBJ2-5, with 9 bases matching TRBD1. The ends lost 3 bases at V and 4 bases at J; junction bases unmatched: 6. CDR3 size: 15 residues. Looked up from germline, CDR1 is KGHSH and CDR2 is LQKENI. The CDR3 bases are TGTGCCAGCTCACCTTCCGGGACAGGGACAGAGACCCAGTACTTC. This sequence encodes CASSPSGTGTETQYF.

V is TRBV7-2 and J is TRBJ1-1, with a weak D call TRBD1 (5 bases). The V end lost 1 base, the J end lost 0 bases, and 12 bases lay between the germline ends. The germline V gene has CDR1 SGHTA and CDR2 FQGNSA. The CDR3 extends over 16 amino acids. The CDR3 coding sequence is TGTGCCAGCAGCTTAGTTCGGGGGGATATGAACACTGAAGCTTTCTTT. This sequence encodes CASSLVRGDMNTEAFF. Looking up the rest from reference TRBV7-2 and TRBJ1-1 gives the full variable domain: GAGVSQSPSNKVTEKGKDVELRCDPISGHTALYWYRQSLGQGLEFLIYFQGNSAPDKSGLPSDRFSAERTGGSVSTLTIQRTQQEDSAVYLCASSLVRGDMNTEAFFGQGTRLTVV.

The J gene is TRBJ2-5, the V gene TRBV5-1; perhaps TRBD1 as D (5 bases). The V and J ends lost 0 bases and 3 bases respectively, with 12 bases between them. There are 15 residues in the CDR3. Looked up from germline, CDR1 is SGHRS and CDR2 is YFSETQ. CDR3 protein: CASSLGDRTEETQYF. CDR3 nucleotide sequence: TGCGCCAGCAGCTTGGGTGACAGAACCGAAGAGACCCAGTACTTC.

CDR3 in DNA: TGTGCCATCAGTGGGACACTAGCGGGAGGCGTGGATGAGCAGTTCTTC. This sequence encodes CAISGTLAGGVDEQFF. The V call is TRBV10-3, the J call TRBJ2-1, with 12 bases identical to TRBD2. This CDR3 contains 16 residues. The junction had 9 bases not matched to a gene; V was cut back by 4 bases and J by 8 bases. Germline V gene sequence: CDR1 ENHRY, CDR2 SYGVKD.

Points on this clone: The junction departs from the called germline gene at one end, perhaps through a read error. This CDR3 is also generated by other DNA sequences in the sample. This sequence joins TRBV27 and TRBJ2-3, with 8 nucleotides matching TRBD1. The length of the CDR3 is 15 residues. The germline gives CDR1 MNHEY, CDR2 SMNVEV (reference sequence). The CDR3 DNA reads as TGTGCCAGCAGTTTAGGACAGGGAAGCACGGATACGCAGTATTTT. It encodes CASSLGQGSTDTQYF.

The J gene is TRBJ1-2, the V gene TRBV6-5; no reliable D call. CDR3 length: 12 residues. Trimming removed 5 bases from V and 4 bases from J, with 8 bases in between. Per germline, CDR1 MNHEY and CDR2 SVGAGI. The CDR3 coding sequence is TGTGCCAGCAGTCAGGAGGGCTATGGCTACACCTTC. Protein sequence: CASSQEGYGYTF.

V is TRBV6-4 and J is TRBJ2-3; D is tentatively TRBD1 or TRBD2 (5 bases each). Trimming stripped 0 bases from V and 0 bases from J, with 7 bases between. Germline-derived CDR1 and CDR2 are MRHNA and SNTAGT. The CDR3 length is 15 residues. CDR3 in DNA: TGTGCCAGCAGTGACTCTTGGGACAGCACAGATACGCAGTATTTT. Encoded protein: CASSDSWDSTDTQYF.

With regard to this clone: The same CDR3 is also encoded by other DNA sequences in this sample. The chain is built from TRBV20-1 and TRBJ2-5, with D possibly TRBD1 on 5 matching bases. V was cut by 5 bases and J by 5 bases, with 9 bases left in between. Per germline, CDR1 DFQATT and CDR2 SNEGSKA (reference sequence). The CDR3 is 11 amino acids. This CDR3 reads CSAAPGETQYF. Here the CDR3 DNA reads TGCAGTGCTGCCCCAGGGGAGACCCAGTACTTC.

The chain carries TRBV5-6 and TRBJ2-7, with a weak D call TRBD1 (6 bases). The CDR3 is made up of 13 amino acids. The V and J ends lost 3 bases and 3 bases respectively, with 10 bases between them. Germline CDR1 reads SGHDT; CDR2 reads YYEEEE. The CDR3 DNA sequence: TGTGCCAGCAGCTGGGGACAAAACTACGAGCAGTACTTC. Translating gives CASSWGQNYEQYF.

The gene calls are TRBV7-9 and TRBJ1-2; D is unclear. From germline, CDR1 is SEHNR and CDR2 FQNEAQ (reference sequence). V was cut by 4 bases and J by 3 bases, with 15 bases left in between. The CDR3 has 15 amino acids. The CDR3 here is CASSYREAGDYGYTF. The CDR3 region has the DNA TGTGCCAGCAGCTACCGGGAGGCTGGGGACTATGGCTACACCTTC.

The chain carries TRBV19 and TRBJ2-6; the match to TRBD2 covers 14 bases. The V gene's germline CDR1 is LNHDA and CDR2 SQIVND (reference sequence). There are 18 residues in the CDR3. J lost 2 bases, V lost 7 bases, and 7 bases had no gene match. CDR3 loop: CASIGLAGGVPGANVLTF. In nucleotides, the CDR3 is TGTGCCAGTATTGGACTAGCGGGAGGAGTCCCTGGGGCCAACGTCCTGACTTTC.

The J gene is TRBJ1-1, the V gene TRBV18; no reliable D call. There are 13 residues in the CDR3. V lost 6 bases, J lost 3 bases, and 11 bases lay in between. The germline CDR1 and CDR2 sequences are KGHSH and LQKENI. The CDR3 DNA follows: TGTGCCAGCTCCCTTCAGGAGGACACTGAAGCTTTCTTT. Translating gives CASSLQEDTEAFF.

The J gene is TRBJ2-4, the V gene TRBV7-9; a weak D match, TRBD2 (6 bases). Germline lookup yields CDR1 SEHNR and CDR2 FQNEAQ (reference sequence). This CDR3 has 14 residues. Between the trimmed V and J ends, which lost 6 bases and 0 bases, there was a span of 9 bases. CDR3 DNA sequence: TGTGCCAGCAGTCAGGGACTAGCCAAAAACATTCAGTACTTC. It translates to CASSQGLAKNIQYF.

The chain joins TRBV19 to TRBJ2-2; D is perhaps TRBD1 (6 bases). The CDR3 contains 15 residues. V was cut by 6 bases and J by 5 bases, with 16 bases left in between. Germline values: CDR1 LNHDA, CDR2 SQIVND (reference sequence). This CDR3 is CASSVQGVGTGELFF. The CDR3 bases are TGTGCCAGTAGCGTACAGGGAGTAGGGACCGGGGAGCTGTTTTTT.

V usage is TRBV5-1 and J usage is TRBJ2-7, with 9 bases lining up with TRBD1. The trim removed 4 bases at V and 5 bases at J, leaving 7 bases unmatched. CDR3 length: 14 amino acids. Germline assignment: CDR1 SGHRS and CDR2 YFSETQ. This CDR3 is CASSPGTGSHEQYF. CDR3 sequence (DNA): TGCGCCAGCAGCCCCGGGACAGGGTCCCACGAGCAGTACTTC.

The rearrangement uses TRBV27 and TRBJ2-7; 11 nucleotides line up with TRBD2. CDR3 length: 17 residues. J lost 7 bases, V lost 5 bases, and 16 bases had no gene match. Germline V CDR1 and CDR2: MNHEY, SMNVEV (reference sequence). CDR3 nucleotide sequence: TGTGCCAGCAGTCCCAGACAAATAGCGGGAGGGCCGGGGGAGCAGTACTTC. This codes for CASSPRQIAGGPGEQYF.

The chain has TRBV5-5 and TRBJ1-2; no definite D call. The CDR3 length is 14 residues. CDR1 and CDR2 from the germline V gene are SGHKS and YYEKEE (reference sequence). Trimming took 2 bases from V and 4 from J, leaving 12 bases between them. The DNA of the CDR3 is TGTGCCAGCAGCTTAAGGACGATCAGCTATGGCTACACCTTC. It encodes CASSLRTISYGYTF.